The 28 T cell receptor beta chains given below trace back to one sample, sequenced in a study of blood T cell repertoires in COVID-19. This table comes from immunoSEQ multiplex PCR, and its TCRdb copy is limited to in-frame clones, with some not included. The sample gives 25,000 to 30,000 clones, approximately 88% of which show up once; less than 5% is in the top ten. Sequenced: peripheral blood. These receptors were taken from a man between 65 and 80 years old with active COVID-19.

The CDR3 DNA reads TGCGCCAGCAGCTTGGACGCGGCGGGGGCCCTCGGTACGCAGTATTTT. Residues: CASSLDAAGALGTQYF. This rearrangement joins TRBV5-1 to TRBJ2-3; D is perhaps TRBD2 (7 bases). Per the germline V gene, CDR1 is SGHRS and CDR2 is YFSETQ. The CDR3 runs 16 residues. Trimming shortened V by 0 bases and J by 8 bases, and 19 bases separated the two germline ends.

This rearrangement joins TRBV29-1 to TRBJ1-1, with 9 bases fitting TRBD1. This CDR3 region has 15 residues. With V trimmed by 6 bases and J by 0 bases, 8 bases remained unmatched. From germline, CDR1 is SQVTM and CDR2 ANQGSEA. The CDR3 is CSVGRTGAMNTEAFF. The CDR3 nucleotides are TGCAGCGTCGGGAGGACAGGGGCAATGAACACTGAAGCTTTCTTT. The whole variable domain, filled in from reference TRBV29-1 and TRBJ1-1, reads SAVISQKPSRDICQRGTSLTIQCQVDSQVTMMFWYRQQPGQSLTLIATANQGSEATYESGFVIDKFPISRPNLTFSTLTVSNMSPEDSSIYLCSVGRTGAMNTEAFFGQGTRLTVV.

The chain joins TRBV25-1 to TRBJ2-3; 10 nucleotides agree with TRBD2. The CDR3 is 16 amino acids. The germline V gene encodes CDR1 MGHDK and CDR2 SYGVNS. Trimming removed 4 bases from V and 4 bases from J; junction bases left unmatched: 8. For the CDR3, the DNA is TGTGCCAGCAGTGCCTCAAGCGGGGGGGCGGCAGATACGCAGTATTTT. Protein product: CASSASSGGAADTQYF.

V usage is TRBV5-6 and J usage is TRBJ2-2; 7 bases line up with TRBD1. With V trimmed by 4 bases and J by 3 bases, 3 bases remained unmatched. Germline CDR1 SGHDT, CDR2 YYEEEE. The CDR3 extends over 14 amino acids. The CDR3 region is CASSRTGDTGELFF. CDR3 coding DNA: TGTGCCAGCAGCAGGACAGGAGACACCGGGGAGCTGTTTTTT.

The chain links TRBV29-1 to TRBJ2-3; D not resolved. In germline, CDR1 is SQVTM, CDR2 ANQGSEA. The V end lost 3 bases, the J end lost 2 bases, and 6 bases lay between the germline ends. CDR3 length: 12 amino acids. The CDR3 sequence is CSVEENTDTQYF. The CDR3 coding sequence is TGCAGCGTTGAGGAGAACACAGATACGCAGTATTTT.

The V gene is TRBV7-3, the J gene TRBJ2-1; 9 nucleotides match TRBD1. This CDR3 spans 16 amino acids. CDR1 SGHTA and CDR2 FQGTGA come from the germline V gene. The J segment lost 9 bases and the V segment lost 4 bases, leaving 13 bases of the junction unmatched. The CDR3 coding sequence is TGTGCCAGCAGCTCGGACTCGGGACAGGGTATGGTTGAGCAGTTCTTC. Its translation is CASSSDSGQGMVEQFF. The variable domain in full, with the rest retrieved from reference TRBV7-3 and TRBJ2-1, is GAGVSQTPSNKVTEKGKYVELRCDPISGHTALYWYRQSLGQGPEFLIYFQGTGAADDSGLPNDRFFAVRPEGSVSTLKIQRTERGDSAVYLCASSSDSGQGMVEQFFGPGTRLTVL.

The rearrangement uses TRBV11-2 and TRBJ1-1; 9 nucleotides agree with TRBD1. CDR3 length equals 15 residues. Trimming removed 2 bases from V and 3 bases from J; junction bases left unmatched: 4. CDR1 and CDR2 (germline): SGHAT, FQNNGV. The CDR3 protein is CASSLWTGAHTEAFF. The CDR3 DNA sequence: TGTGCCAGCAGCTTATGGACAGGGGCACACACTGAAGCTTTCTTT.

The V gene is TRBV7-2, the J gene TRBJ1-6; 10 bases agree with TRBD1. Germline values: CDR1 SGHTA, CDR2 FQGNSA. This CDR3 is 15 amino acids long. V lost 4 bases, J lost 4 bases, and 1 base stayed unmatched. CDR3 DNA: TGTGCCAGCAGCTCGGACAGGGGGTATAATTCACCCCTCCACTTT. It encodes CASSSDRGYNSPLHF.

The chain joins TRBV18 to TRBJ1-4; D might be TRBD1 (6 bases). V was shortened by 3 bases and J by 8 bases, with 19 bases between the two germline ends. The CDR3 consists of 16 residues. The germline gives CDR1 KGHSH, CDR2 LQKENI. The CDR3 bases are TGTGCCAGCTCACCCCTAGCCCCAGGGGCGGAGGAAAAACTGTTTTTT. Protein product: CASSPLAPGAEEKLFF.

The chain is built from TRBV11-2 and TRBJ1-1; D is perhaps TRBD1 (6 bases). This CDR3 region has 14 residues. In germline, CDR1 is SGHAT, CDR2 FQNNGV. The V end was cut by 6 bases, the J end by 0 bases, with 11 bases between. The CDR3 reads CASSRQVMNTEAFF. The CDR3 DNA reads TGTGCCAGCAGTCGACAGGTCATGAACACTGAAGCTTTCTTT.

V gene TRBV21-1 combines with J gene TRBJ2-7; the DNA was not compared with TRBD1, the D call given in the table. TRBV21-1 is listed as a pseudogene. The CDR3 runs 17 residues. CDR3 nucleotide sequence: TGTGCCAGCAGCACCTCCCCTCCGGGACAGGGAGCCTACGAGCAGTACTTC. Its translation is CASSTSPPGQGAYEQYF.

V usage is TRBV5-1 and J usage is TRBJ1-1; tentatively, D is TRBD1 (5 bases). Germline V gene sequence: CDR1 SGHRS, CDR2 YFSETQ. CDR3 length: 12 residues. The germline V and J ends were trimmed by 1 base and 11 bases, with 12 bases remaining between them. CDR3 amino acids: CASSLTRDMAFF. DNA of the CDR3: TGCGCCAGCAGCTTGACCAGGGATATGGCTTTCTTT.

V usage is TRBV5-6 and J usage is TRBJ2-2, with TRBD1 identical over 8 bases. Losses at the gene ends were 4 bases for V and 4 bases for J; bases not matched to a gene: 6. Germline values: CDR1 SGHDT, CDR2 YYEEEE. The CDR3 loop spans 15 amino acids. The CDR3 bases are TGTGCCAGCAGCAGACAGGGGATTCTCACCGGGGAGCTGTTTTTT. Translation gives CASSRQGILTGELFF.

This rearrangement joins TRBV19 to TRBJ1-1, with TRBD1 matching over 9 bases. The CDR3 spans 14 residues. In germline, CDR1 is LNHDA, CDR2 SQIVND (reference sequence). With 3 bases clipped from V and 4 bases from J, the junction kept 3 bases outside the gene matches. The CDR3 DNA follows: TGTGCCAGTAGTATTGGGACAGGGCCCACTGAAGCTTTCTTT. Protein sequence: CASSIGTGPTEAFF.

In this sample, this clone turned up once. V is TRBV4-3 and J is TRBJ2-7, with a weak D call TRBD1 (5 bases). The length of the CDR3 is 15 residues. The germline V gene has CDR1 LGHNA and CDR2 YSLEER. Deletions cut 5 bases from V and 2 bases from J, with 16 bases between. CDR3 DNA sequence: TGCGCCAGCAGCGCAGGGCTTCTTGGGCCCTACGAGCAGTACTTC. Translated: CASSAGLLGPYEQYF.

The rearrangement links TRBV30 to TRBJ1-5; tentatively, D is TRBD1 (5 bases). CDR3 length: 13 residues. In germline, CDR1 is GTSNPN, CDR2 SVGIG (reference sequence). Trimming took 3 bases from V and 3 from J, leaving 9 bases between them. Here the CDR3 DNA reads TGTGCCTGGAGCTGGGGCTTCAATCAGCCCCAGCATTTT. Amino acid sequence: CAWSWGFNQPQHF.

J is TRBJ2-2 and V is TRBV19, with 10 positions matching TRBD1. Germline V CDR1 and CDR2: LNHDA, SQIVND (reference sequence). The CDR3 consists of 15 residues. J lost 5 bases, V lost 5 bases, and 5 bases had no gene match. CDR3 bases: TGTGCCAGTAGTGTGACAGGGGGCTATACCGGGGAGCTGTTTTTT. This gives the protein CASSVTGGYTGELFF.

The J gene is TRBJ1-5, the V gene TRBV7-9, with D uncertain. The CDR3 is 14 residues long. The germline V gene has CDR1 SEHNR and CDR2 FQNEAQ (reference sequence). V lost 2 bases to trimming and J lost 4 bases, with 9 bases between them. CDR3 protein: CASSLSTGNQPQHF. DNA for the CDR3: TGTGCCAGCAGCTTATCCACGGGAAATCAGCCCCAGCATTTT.

V is TRBV2 and J is TRBJ1-4; D unclear. V was pared by 7 bases and J by 3 bases, with 12 bases between. The germline gives CDR1 SNHLY, CDR2 FYNNEI. There are 14 residues in the CDR3. The CDR3 bases are TGTGCCAGCAACCCAGCGGCGGCTAATGAAAAACTGTTTTTT. It yields the protein CASNPAAANEKLFF.

This chain uses TRBV11-1 with TRBJ2-5; TRBD1 agrees at 9 bases. From germline, CDR1 is SGHAT and CDR2 FQDESV (reference sequence). V shed 5 bases, J shed 5 bases, and the junction held 3 bases outside the gene matches. The CDR3 contains 13 residues. CDR3 region: CASSRQGGETQYF. CDR3 bases: TGTGCCAGCAGCCGACAGGGGGGGGAGACCCAGTACTTC.

In this sample, this clone turned up once. The chain recombines TRBV9 with TRBJ1-2; a weak D match, TRBD1 (5 bases). The CDR3 sequence is 15 residues long. The germline V gene has CDR1 SGDLS and CDR2 YYNGEE. The germline V and J ends were trimmed by 4 bases and 7 bases, with 20 bases remaining between them. The CDR3 region has the DNA TGTGCCAGCAGCCCCAATTCTGGGGGGGACGGTGGCTACACCTTC. It encodes CASSPNSGGDGGYTF. The full variable domain, rest sourced from reference TRBV9 and TRBJ1-2, is DSGVTQTPKHLITATGQRVTLRCSPRSGDLSVYWYQQSLDQGLQFLIQYYNGEERAKGNILERFSAQQFPDLHSELNLSSLELGDSALYFCASSPNSGGDGGYTFGSGTRLTVV.

V gene TRBV2 combines with J gene TRBJ2-1; no reliable D call. Germline CDR1 and CDR2: SNHLY and FYNNEI. The CDR3 length is 12 residues. Deletions cut 5 bases from V and 3 bases from J, with 5 bases between. The CDR3 DNA is TGTGCCAGCAGTCCTAACTACAATGAGCAGTTCTTC. Encoded protein: CASSPNYNEQFF.

The rearrangement uses TRBV9 and TRBJ2-2, with 8 bases aligning to TRBD1. Per the germline V gene, CDR1 is SGDLS and CDR2 is YYNGEE. The CDR3 extends over 15 amino acids. The junction had 8 bases not matched to a gene; V was cut back by 3 bases and J by 7 bases. The CDR3: CASSARGQGGGELFF. The CDR3 nucleotides are TGTGCCAGCAGCGCACGAGGACAGGGTGGCGGGGAGCTGTTTTTT.

This clone has only a few counts. The V and J genes are TRBV7-9 and TRBJ1-5, with 7 bases that match TRBD1. The germline CDR1 and CDR2 sequences are SEHNR and FQNEAQ (reference sequence). This CDR3 has 15 amino acids. V shed 5 bases and J 2 bases; nucleotides not matched to a gene: 6. The CDR3 sequence: CASSDDTGGNQPQHF. The CDR3 DNA reads as TGTGCCAGCAGCGATGACACAGGGGGCAATCAGCCCCAGCATTTT.

Here the CDR3 reads CASSSRRGGWTDTQYF. CDR3 nucleotide sequence: TGTGCCAGCAGCTCCCGACGGGGAGGTTGGACAGATACGCAGTATTTT. V gene TRBV7-8 combines with J gene TRBJ2-3, with a possible D match to TRBD2 (6 bases). Germline loops: CDR1 SGHVS, CDR2 FQNEAQ. CDR3 length: 16 amino acids. Trimming took off 4 bases at V and 3 bases at J, with 17 bases between the two ends.

The chain carries TRBV5-8 and TRBJ2-3; 7 bases are a match to TRBD2. Germline CDR1 SGHTS, CDR2 YDEGEE. Trimming took 4 bases from V and 1 from J; bases not matched to a gene: 9. This CDR3 has 16 amino acids. The CDR3, as DNA: TGTGCCAGCAGCAACCCGAGCGGGGTAGGCACAGATACGCAGTATTTT. Encoded protein: CASSNPSGVGTDTQYF.

The gene calls are TRBV2 and TRBJ1-2, with D perhaps TRBD1 (5 bases). CDR3 size: 15 residues. Per the germline V gene, CDR1 is SNHLY and CDR2 is FYNNEI. V was pared by 1 base and J by 4 bases, with 13 bases between. CDR3 protein: CASSEEQGLGYGYTF. For the CDR3, the DNA is TGTGCCAGCAGTGAAGAGCAGGGTCTAGGCTATGGCTACACCTTC.

The chain links TRBV7-3 to TRBJ2-3, with D maybe TRBD1 (6 bases). The V and J ends lost 5 bases and 2 bases respectively, with 14 bases between them. This CDR3 has 15 residues. Germline assignment: CDR1 SGHTA and CDR2 FQGTGA. The DNA for the CDR3 is TGTGCCAGCAGCCCACTAGGACAGAACACAGATACGCAGTATTTT. This encodes CASSPLGQNTDTQYF.